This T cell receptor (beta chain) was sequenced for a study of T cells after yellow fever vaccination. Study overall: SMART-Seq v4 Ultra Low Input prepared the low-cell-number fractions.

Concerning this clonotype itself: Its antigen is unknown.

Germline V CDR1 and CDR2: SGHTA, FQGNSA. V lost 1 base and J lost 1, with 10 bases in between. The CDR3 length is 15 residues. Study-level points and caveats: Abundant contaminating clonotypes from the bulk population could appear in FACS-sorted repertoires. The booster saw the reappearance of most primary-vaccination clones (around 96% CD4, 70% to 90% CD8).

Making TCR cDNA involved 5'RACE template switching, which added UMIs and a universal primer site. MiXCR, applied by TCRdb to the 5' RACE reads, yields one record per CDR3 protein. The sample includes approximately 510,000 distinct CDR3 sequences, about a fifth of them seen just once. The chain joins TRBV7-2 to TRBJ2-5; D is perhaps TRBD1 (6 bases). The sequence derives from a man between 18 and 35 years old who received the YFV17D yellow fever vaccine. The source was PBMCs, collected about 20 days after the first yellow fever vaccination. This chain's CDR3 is CASSLDRDTQETQYF. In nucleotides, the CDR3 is TGTGCCAGCAGCTTAGATCGGGACACCCAAGAGACCCAGTACTTC. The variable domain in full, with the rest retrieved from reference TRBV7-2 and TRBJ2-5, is GAGVSQSPSNKVTEKGKDVELRCDPISGHTALYWYRQSLGQGLEFLIYFQGNSAPDKSGLPSDRFSAERTGGSVSTLTIQRTQQEDSAVYLCASSLDRDTQETQYFGPGTRLLVL.